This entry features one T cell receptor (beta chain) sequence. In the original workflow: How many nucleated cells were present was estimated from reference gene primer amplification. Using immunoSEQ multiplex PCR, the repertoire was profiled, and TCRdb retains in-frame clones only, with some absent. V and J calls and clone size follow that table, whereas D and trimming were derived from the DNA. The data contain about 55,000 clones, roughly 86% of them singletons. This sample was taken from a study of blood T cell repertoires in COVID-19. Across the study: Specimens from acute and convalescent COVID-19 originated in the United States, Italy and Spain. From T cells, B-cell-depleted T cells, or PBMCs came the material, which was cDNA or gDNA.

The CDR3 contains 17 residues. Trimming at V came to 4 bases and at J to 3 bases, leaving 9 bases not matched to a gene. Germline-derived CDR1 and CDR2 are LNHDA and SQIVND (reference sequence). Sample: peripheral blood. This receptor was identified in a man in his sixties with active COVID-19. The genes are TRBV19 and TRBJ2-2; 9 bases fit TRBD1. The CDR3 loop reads CASSTNYGTGYTGELFF. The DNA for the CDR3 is TGTGCCAGTAGTACGAATTACGGGACAGGGTACACCGGGGAGCTGTTTTTT.